This TCR beta chain was sequenced in a study of blood T cell repertoires in COVID-19. Study as a whole: Whether acute or convalescent, the COVID-19 samples came from the United States, Italy and Spain.

The CDR3 has 14 residues. Trimming took off 5 bases at V and 2 bases at J, with 13 bases between the two ends. The V gene's germline CDR1 is LGHNT and CDR2 FRNRAP. Authors' data handling: Reference gene primer amplification in the assay estimated nucleated cell counts. The protocol was immunoSEQ multiplex PCR, while the TCRdb copy is restricted to in-frame clones and leaves out a portion. From that table come the V and J calls and clone size; the DNA was used to work out D and trimming. The sample records roughly 250,000 clones, 75% to 90% being singletons. This clone was seen a single time. Those enrolled, adults aged roughly 18 to 100 years, came from about 24 US areas.

The sample taken for sequencing was PBMCs or T cells enriched from blood (not recorded which). This receptor was taken from a woman between 25 and 40 years old with acute COVID-19. The chain employs TRBV12-5 and TRBJ2-7; possibly TRBD1 for D (6 bases). Written as DNA, the CDR3 is TGTGCTAGTGGTCCAGGGGACCGAACCTACGAGCAGTACTTC. This translates into CASGPGDRTYEQYF.